This T cell receptor (beta chain) was profiled in a study of cytomegalovirus exposure and HLA in healthy donors. The PCR used 60 Vbeta and 13 Jbeta primers. Clones were read by immunoSEQ multiplex PCR, and TCRdb kept only the in-frame ones, dropping some. The sample holds approximately 160,000 clones, 68% seen once. This clone was observed a few times. Trimming left V 4 bases short and J 2 bases short, with 12 bases between. The CDR3 sequence is 14 residues long. Germline V lookup: CDR1 SGHKS, CDR2 YYEKEE (reference sequence). Healthy bone marrow donors supplied every sample. The J gene is TRBJ1-1, the V gene TRBV5-5, with D unclear. The origin of this receptor is a woman in her thirties or forties in good health and CMV-seropositive. The source material was PBMCs. CDR3 region: CASSQVAFNTEAFF. CDR3 nucleotides: TGTGCCAGCAGCCAGGTCGCGTTTAACACTGAAGCTTTCTTT.